The clone carrying this T cell receptor beta chain has a single count. Its antigen is not identified. These data originate in a study of cytomegalovirus exposure and HLA in healthy donors. In the PCR, 60 Vbeta and 13 Jbeta primers were used. Using immunoSEQ multiplex PCR, the repertoire was profiled, and TCRdb retains in-frame clones only, with some absent. The table records over 150,000 clones, 55% to 70% of them present only once. Findings of the study overall: Specific recognition of CMV antigens was confirmed in vitro for a few chains (all CMV-associated).

This receptor was taken from a middle-aged woman in good health and CMV-seropositive. Sequencing was performed on PBMCs.

CDR3 DNA sequence: TGTGCCAGCTCACCACCCGGAGGGCTCAGGGAAAAACTGTTTTTT. This codes for CASSPPGGLREKLFF. The V gene is TRBV18, the J gene TRBJ1-4, with D unresolved. The CDR3 length is 15 residues. CDR1 is KGHSH, CDR2 LQKENI, per germline. Trimming took off 0 bases at V and 8 bases at J, with 13 bases between the two ends. Full variable domain (remainder filled in from reference TRBV18 and TRBJ1-4): NAGVMQNPRHLVRRRGQEARLRCSPMKGHSHVYWYRQLPEEGLKFMVYLQKENIIDESGMPKERFSAEFPKEGPSILRIQQVVRGDSAAYFCASSPPGGLREKLFFGSGTQLSVL.